The 20 T cell receptor beta chains listed next were all sequenced from one sample in a study of T cells after yellow fever vaccination. From the 5' RACE reads, TCRdb called clonotypes with MiXCR, one entry per CDR3 protein. Of about 430,000 distinct CDR3 sequences in the sample, around 19% were seen once. Sequencing was performed on PBMCs, taken before the yellow fever booster vaccination. Every receptor here comes from a man younger than 35 who received the YFV17D yellow fever vaccine.

The V call is TRBV4-1, the J call TRBJ1-2, with 8 bases identical to TRBD1. The CDR3 covers 16 residues. With 5 bases clipped from V and 5 bases from J, the junction kept 13 bases outside the gene matches. Germline CDR1 MGHRA, CDR2 YSYEKL. The CDR3, as DNA: TGCGCCAGCAGCTCAGAAGGGCAGGGGGCAAGGTATGGCTACACCTTC. Its translation is CASSSEGQGARYGYTF.

The sample holds a few counts of this clonotype. The gene calls are TRBV7-9 and TRBJ1-1; no firm D call. Trimming took 2 bases from V and 1 from J, leaving 11 bases between them. Germline lookup yields CDR1 SEHNR and CDR2 FQNEAQ (reference sequence). This CDR3 is built from 15 residues. The CDR3 nucleotides read TGTGCCAGCAGCTTAACCGTCCAGGAGAACACTGAAGCTTTCTTT. It yields the protein CASSLTVQENTEAFF.

This chain joins TRBV7-3 and TRBJ2-1; 8 bases line up with TRBD1. The trim removed 2 bases at V and 5 bases at J, leaving 2 bases unmatched. The germline V gene has CDR1 SGHTA and CDR2 FQGTGA. This CDR3 comprises 14 residues. The CDR3 loop is CASSLGQGDNEQFF. CDR3 nucleotides: TGTGCCAGCAGCTTAGGACAGGGAGACAATGAGCAGTTCTTC.

The chain has TRBV7-3 and TRBJ2-5; 10 bases map to TRBD2. Germline V lookup: CDR1 SGHTA, CDR2 FQGTGA. The CDR3 runs 15 residues. V gave up 1 base and J gave up 5 bases; unmatched junction bases: 4. CDR3 protein: CASSLMASGGETQYF. For the CDR3, the DNA is TGTGCCAGCAGCTTAATGGCTAGCGGGGGCGAGACCCAGTACTTC.

The chain is built from TRBV5-5 and TRBJ2-5, with TRBD2 matching over 8 bases. Germline V gives CDR1 SGHKS, CDR2 YYEKEE (reference sequence). The CDR3 length is 17 residues. V lost 4 bases and J lost 10; bases outside the gene matches: 21. CDR3: CASSARVVRGAREGQYF. Here the CDR3 DNA reads TGTGCCAGCAGCGCTCGGGTGGTGCGGGGGGCAAGAGAGGGCCAGTACTTC.

The chain couples TRBV7-9 to TRBJ2-7; D call uncertain. V was clipped by 5 bases and J by 9 bases, with 17 bases between them. The CDR3 spans 13 residues. The germline gives CDR1 SEHNR, CDR2 FQNEAQ (reference sequence). Here the CDR3 DNA reads TGTGCCAGCAGCACAATCACAAGGGTTGGGCAGTACGTC. The encoded protein is CASSTITRVGQYV.

The chain is built from TRBV10-2 and TRBJ2-3; possibly TRBD2 for D (7 bases). V was pared by 3 bases and J by 6 bases, with 13 bases between. CDR1 is WSHSY and CDR2 is SAAADI in the germline V gene. The CDR3 extends over 14 amino acids. CDR3 sequence (DNA): TGCGCCAGCAGTGATTGGGGGGGCCGGGATACGCAGTATTTT. Residues: CASSDWGGRDTQYF.

This clonotype was seen at least ten times. A junction boundary mismatches the germline segment, possibly from a read error. V is TRBV5-1 and J is TRBJ2-1; D unresolved. The germline gives CDR1 SGHRS, CDR2 YFSETQ. The CDR3 is 11 amino acids. The CDR3 DNA reads as TGTGCCAGCAGCTTAGCCAATGAGCAGTTCTTC. Protein product: CASSLANEQFF.

This clonotype was counted at least ten times. This chain connects TRBV5-1 to TRBJ2-5; tentatively, D is TRBD2 (7 bases). The CDR3 loop spans 14 amino acids. V lost 0 bases, J lost 3 bases, and 9 bases lay in between. Germline V lookup: CDR1 SGHRS, CDR2 YFSETQ. CDR3 sequence reads: CASSLGGGEETQYF. CDR3 coding DNA: TGCGCCAGCAGCTTGGGGGGGGGCGAAGAGACCCAGTACTTC. Variable domain in full (rest from reference TRBV5-1 and TRBJ2-5): KAGVTQTPRYLIKTRGQQVTLSCSPISGHRSVSWYQQTPGQGLQFLFEYFSETQRNKGNFPGRFSGRQFSNSRSEMNVSTLELGDSALYLCASSLGGGEETQYFGPGTRLLVL.

This clonotype was detected only a few times. The chain links TRBV2 to TRBJ2-1; D remains unclear. The length of the CDR3 is 11 residues. Germline V CDR1 and CDR2: SNHLY, FYNNEI. Trimming removed 4 bases from V and 9 bases from J, with 7 bases in between. The CDR3 loop reads CASSGTPEQFF. CDR3 DNA sequence: TGTGCCAGCAGTGGGACGCCTGAGCAGTTCTTC.

Only a few counts were recorded for this clonotype. J is TRBJ1-2 and V is TRBV27, with D possibly being TRBD1 (6 bases). CDR3 size: 15 residues. Germline CDR1 is MNHEY and CDR2 is SMNVEV (reference sequence). Trimming shortened V by 5 bases and J by 1 base, and 14 bases separated the two germline ends. The CDR3 reads CASSAGTPINYGYTF. CDR3 in DNA: TGTGCCAGCAGTGCCGGGACACCGATTAACTATGGCTACACCTTC.

This clonotype was seen more than once but under ten times. The V gene is TRBV6-1, the J gene TRBJ2-3; D possibly matches TRBD1 or TRBD2 (5 bases each). This CDR3 spans 17 amino acids. The V end was cut by 9 bases, the J end by 2 bases, with 24 bases between. In germline, CDR1 is MNHNS, CDR2 SASEGT. This chain's CDR3 is CASRSSGTPPFTDTQYF. The CDR3 nucleotides are TGTGCCAGTAGGAGCTCCGGGACGCCGCCTTTCACAGATACGCAGTATTTT.

The chain has TRBV24-1 and TRBJ1-1; tentatively, D is TRBD1 (6 bases). Trimming took off 4 bases at V and 8 bases at J, with 13 bases between the two ends. This CDR3 contains 13 residues. Germline lookup yields CDR1 KGHDR and CDR2 SFDVKD. CDR3: CATSDSYTGEAFF. CDR3 in DNA: TGTGCCACCAGTGACTCTTACACAGGGGAAGCTTTCTTT.

CDR3: CASSQRQGAEYGYTF. The CDR3 coding sequence is TGTGCCAGCAGCCAACGACAGGGGGCTGAATATGGCTACACCTTC. J is TRBJ1-2 and V is TRBV7-2; 10 bases line up with TRBD1. The CDR3 spans 15 residues. Germline CDR1 reads SGHTA; CDR2 reads FQGNSA. The ends lost 5 bases at V and 5 bases at J; junction bases unmatched: 8.

This clonotype was counted only a few times. This chain links TRBV20-1 with TRBJ1-2; 7 bases are a match to TRBD1. Germline lookup yields CDR1 DFQATT and CDR2 SNEGSKA (reference sequence). The CDR3 extends over 14 amino acids. V lost 2 bases and J lost 5; bases outside the gene matches: 8. CDR3 sequence: CSARYPTGEYGYTF. In DNA, the CDR3 is TGCAGTGCTAGATACCCAACAGGGGAATATGGCTACACCTTC.

The CDR3 loop reads CASGKEGNEKLFF. DNA of the CDR3: TGTGCCAGCGGAAAGGAGGGAAATGAAAAACTGTTTTTT. The chain combines TRBV7-9 with TRBJ1-4; the D is unclear. The CDR3 extends over 13 amino acids. CDR1 and CDR2 (germline): SEHNR, FQNEAQ (reference sequence). The germline V and J ends were trimmed by 8 bases and 5 bases, with 12 bases remaining between them.

This clonotype has at least ten counts. The chain carries TRBV7-2 and TRBJ2-1; 8 bases align to TRBD1. Germline lookup yields CDR1 SGHTA and CDR2 FQGNSA. V lost 5 bases to trimming and J lost 6 bases; unmatched junction nucleotides: 6. This CDR3 region has 14 residues. In DNA, the CDR3 is TGTGCCAGCAGCGGGACAGGTGGTCGCAATGAGCAGTTCTTC. Encoded protein: CASSGTGGRNEQFF.

The chain joins TRBV10-3 to TRBJ2-2, with D possibly being TRBD2 (6 bases). Trimming cost V 5 bases and J 2 bases, with 12 bases left between them. The CDR3 has 15 residues. Germline V CDR1 and CDR2: ENHRY, SYGVKD. CDR3 in amino acids: CAISSIGSNTGELFF. In DNA form, the CDR3 reads TGTGCCATCAGTTCTATCGGGAGTAACACCGGGGAGCTGTTTTTT.

V usage is TRBV12-3 or TRBV12-4 and J usage is TRBJ2-1, with TRBD2 matching over 8 bases. With 6 bases clipped from V and 4 bases from J, the junction kept 17 bases outside the gene matches. The CDR3 runs to 18 residues. The DNA of the CDR3 is TGTGCCAGCAGGGGAGCGGGGGCCCACCCGTCAAGTTACAATGAGCAGTTCTTC. It encodes CASRGAGAHPSSYNEQFF.

The chain carries TRBV27 and TRBJ2-1; 10 nucleotides agree with TRBD1. The junction had 8 bases not matched to a gene; V was cut back by 6 bases and J by 9 bases. This CDR3 has 14 amino acids. Germline loops: CDR1 MNHEY, CDR2 SMNVEV (reference sequence). CDR3 DNA: TGTGCCAGCAGCCCGGGACAGGGGTGGTTTGAGCAGTTCTTC. Protein sequence: CASSPGQGWFEQFF.